A selection of T cell receptor beta chains follows, all from one sample in a study of T-cell reconstitution after alpha-beta-depleted transplantation in children. One entry per CDR3 protein, called by TCRdb with MiXCR from the PCR reads. Among hundreds of thousands of distinct CDR3 sequences listed, under 25% were seen once. Sequencing used PBMCs, mostly from graft donor cells, obtained 360 days after TCRalphabeta/CD19-depleted stem cell transplant. The receptor set was obtained from a boy under two years old who had a stem cell transplant for acute myeloid leukemia, so the T cells may come from the graft donor. Both conserved end residues are part of each CDR3. D genes are given only for firm matches. Part of the rows lack a size; the others show once, few, many or a class for expanded clones.

V	size	D	J	CDR3	DNA
TRBV20-1	many	.	TRBJ2-3	CSAGPTSSNTQYF	TGCAGTGCTGGCCCCACATCGTCTAATACGCAGTATTTT
TRBV29-1	many	TRBD1	TRBJ2-5	CSALLRDRAPETQYF	TGCAGCGCTCTCCTCAGGGACAGGGCACCAGAGACCCAGTACTTC
TRBV7-2	.	.	TRBJ2-2	CASSLMGGLWLAGELFF	TGTGCCAGCAGCTTAATGGGGGGTCTATGGCTGGCCGGGGAGCTGTTTTTT
TRBV9	.	.	TRBJ2-1	CASSVTTNTSYNEQFF	TGTGCCAGCAGCGTGACGACAAACACATCCTACAATGAGCAGTTCTTC
TRBV28	.	.	TRBJ1-2	CASRTANNYGYTF	TGTGCCAGCAGAACAGCTAACAACTATGGCTACACCTTC
TRBV15	few	TRBD1	TRBJ2-1	CATSRAGTGASSYNEQFF	TGTGCCACCAGCAGAGCAGGGACAGGCGCTAGCTCCTACAATGAGCAGTTCTTC
TRBV6-2/TRBV6-3	many	TRBD1	TRBJ2-5	CASSLGTGNQETQYF	TGTGCCAGCAGCCTAGGGACAGGGAATCAAGAGACCCAGTACTTC
TRBV12-3/TRBV12-4	few	.	TRBJ2-7	CASSFGLASYEQYF	TGTGCCAGCAGTTTTGGGCTAGCCTCCTACGAGCAGTACTTC
TRBV15	many	.	TRBJ2-2	CATSRFPRQATGELFF	TGTGCCACCAGCAGATTCCCACGACAGGCCACCGGGGAGCTGTTTTTT
TRBV5-1	.	TRBD1	TRBJ2-5	CASSLYGQVEETQYF	TGCGCCAGCAGCTTATACGGACAGGTCGAAGAGACCCAGTACTTC
TRBV6-1	few	.	TRBJ1-1	CASNRAMNTEAFF	TGTGCCAGCAACCGGGCCATGAACACTGAAGCTTTCTTT
TRBV27	.	.	TRBJ1-5	CASGFNQPQHF	TGTGCCAGCGGATTTAATCAGCCCCAGCATTTT
TRBV25-1	.	TRBD1	TRBJ2-7	CASSEWPGQTYEQYF	TGTGCCAGCAGTGAATGGCCGGGACAGACCTACGAGCAGTACTTC
TRBV24-1	.	.	TRBJ2-5	CATSVGSIGLGGETQYF	TGTGCCACCAGTGTGGGGTCCATCGGACTTGGGGGAGAGACCCAGTACTTC
TRBV6-1	few	TRBD2	TRBJ2-1	CASGTAASGGVEQFF	TGTGCCAGCGGTACGGCGGCTAGCGGCGGGGTTGAGCAGTTCTTC
TRBV29-1	few	.	TRBJ2-5	CSVAPNREETQYF	TGCAGCGTTGCCCCAAATAGGGAAGAGACCCAGTACTTC
TRBV7-2	.	TRBD1	TRBJ1-2	CASSLSPTGTYGYTF	TGTGCCAGCAGCTTATCACCGACAGGGACCTATGGCTACACCTTC
TRBV7-3	.	TRBD2	TRBJ2-1	CASSPRRGDRYNEQFF	TGTGCCAGCAGCCCGCGACGGGGGGATAGGTACAATGAGCAGTTCTTC
TRBV12-3/TRBV12-4	once	.	TRBJ1-1	CASSHSNTEAFF	TGTGCCAGCAGTCATAGTAACACTGAAGCTTTCTTT
TRBV7-8	.	TRBD2	TRBJ2-5	CASSRKTSGEETQYF	TGTGCCAGCAGCCGTAAGACTAGCGGAGAAGAGACCCAGTACTTC
TRBV20-1	.	TRBD1	TRBJ1-6	CCASAGQFYNSPLHF	TGCTGTGCTAGTGCGGGACAGTTTTATAATTCACCCCTCCACTTT
TRBV7-9	few	.	TRBJ1-2	CASRSTSGYTF	TGTGCCAGCAGGTCGACTAGTGGCTACACCTTC
TRBV20-1	few	TRBD1	TRBJ2-7	CSARTLGTGEWEQYF	TGCAGTGCTAGAACTCTAGGGACAGGGGAATGGGAGCAGTACTTC
TRBV9	many	.	TRBJ2-3	CASSVGVADTQYF	TGTGCCAGCAGCGTGGGGGTGGCAGATACGCAGTATTTT
TRBV2	many	TRBD1	TRBJ2-3	CASSLSGQGEIDTQYF	TGTGCCAGCAGCCTGTCCGGACAGGGGGAAATAGATACGCAGTATTTT
TRBV7-2	.	.	TRBJ2-7	CASSWTGTPYEQYF	TGTGCCAGCAGCTGGACTGGGACCCCCTACGAGCAGTACTTC
TRBV27	.	.	TRBJ1-2	CASSTRGSYGYTF	TGTGCCAGCAGTACTAGGGGGTCCTATGGCTACACCTTC
TRBV4-2	.	TRBD1	TRBJ2-1	CASSHDRGPGNEQFF	TGTGCCAGCAGCCACGATAGGGGGCCGGGGAATGAGCAGTTCTTC
TRBV20-1	.	.	TRBJ2-1	CSADRHEQFF	TGCAGCGCTGACCGGCACGAGCAGTTCTTC
TRBV18	.	.	TRBJ1-1	CASSPGGVNTEAFF	TGTGCCAGCTCACCGGGGGGGGTGAACACTGAAGCTTTCTTT
TRBV27	.	.	TRBJ1-1	CTSSPYRRTEAFF	TGCACCAGCAGCCCTTACAGGAGAACTGAAGCTTTCTTT
TRBV6-1	few	.	TRBJ2-1	CASRAPSSYNEQFF	TGTGCCAGCAGGGCCCCGAGCTCCTACAATGAGCAGTTCTTC
TRBV12-3/TRBV12-4	many	.	TRBJ1-1	CASSSTGPSFF	TGTGCCAGCAGTTCCACAGGGCCGTCTTTCTTT
TRBV28	many	TRBD1	TRBJ1-1	CASSLGDRPTEAFF	TGTGCCAGCAGTTTAGGGGACAGGCCCACTGAAGCTTTCTTT
TRBV4-3	.	.	TRBJ1-3	CASSQSLRGGGNTIYF	TGCGCCAGCAGCCAATCCCTCAGGGGCGGTGGAAACACCATATATTTT
TRBV20-1	.	.	TRBJ1-5	CSAKGRTSNQPQHF	TGCAGTGCTAAGGGGAGAACGAGCAATCAGCCCCAGCATTTT
TRBV18	many	TRBD1	TRBJ1-1	CASSLYRDRVGTEAFF	TGTGCCAGCTCACTGTACCGGGACAGGGTAGGGACTGAAGCTTTCTTT
TRBV5-8	.	.	TRBJ2-3	CASPTGTQYF	TGTGCCTCCCCCACGGGCACGCAGTATTTT
TRBV27	many	TRBD2	TRBJ2-1	CASCDGGGSSYNEQFF	TGTGCCAGCTGCGACGGGGGGGGGAGCTCCTACAATGAGCAGTTCTTC
TRBV6-2/TRBV6-3	few	.	TRBJ2-2	CASSYSRGSNTGELFF	TGTGCCAGCAGTTACTCCAGGGGATCGAACACCGGGGAGCTGTTTTTT
TRBV20-1	.	.	TRBJ2-5	CSVAGSRAAQETQYF	TGCAGTGTAGCCGGGAGCAGGGCGGCCCAAGAGACCCAGTACTTC
TRBV12-3/TRBV12-4	many	.	TRBJ2-1	CASSLASGTSYNEQFF	TGTGCCAGCAGTTTAGCTAGCGGAACTTCCTACAATGAGCAGTTCTTC
TRBV7-2	few	TRBD2	TRBJ2-1	CASSRSGGPYNEQFF	TGTGCCAGCAGCCGTAGCGGGGGACCCTACAATGAGCAGTTCTTC
TRBV20-1	many	.	TRBJ1-2	CSASDKGINYGYTF	TGCAGTGCCAGCGACAAGGGTATTAACTATGGCTACACCTTC
TRBV7-3	once	.	TRBJ1-2	CASSLTREGGTGYTF	TGTGCCAGCAGCTTAACGCGGGAAGGCGGGACGGGCTACACCTTC
TRBV7-7	.	TRBD1	TRBJ1-5	CASSPRGRGQSNQPQHF	TGTGCCAGCAGCCCCCGGGGCAGGGGGCAAAGCAATCAGCCCCAGCATTTT
TRBV20-1	few	.	TRBJ2-3	CSAAGAGPGTDTQYF	TGCAGTGCCGCGGGGGCAGGGCCAGGGACAGATACGCAGTATTTT
TRBV5-6	.	.	TRBJ1-4	CASHLLDEKLFF	TGTGCCTCCCACCTACTGGATGAAAAACTGTTTTTT
TRBV20-1	many	.	TRBJ2-1	CSAPGTNEQFF	TGCAGTGCTCCCGGGACCAATGAGCAGTTCTTC
TRBV4-3	.	.	TRBJ2-1	CASSQQLNNEQFF	TGCGCCAGCAGCCAACAATTAAACAATGAGCAGTTCTTC
TRBV6-5	few	.	TRBJ1-2	CASSYPGTSGYTF	TGTGCCAGCAGTTACCCTGGGACGTCCGGCTACACCTTC
TRBV6-4	once	TRBD1	TRBJ1-2	CASSFTDRGYGYTF	TGTGCCAGCAGTTTCACCGACAGGGGCTATGGCTACACCTTC
TRBV20-1	.	.	TRBJ2-1	CSARENNEQFF	TGCAGTGCTAGAGAGAACAATGAGCAGTTCTTC
TRBV9	few	.	TRBJ2-7	CASSVARDGIEQYF	TGTGCCAGCAGCGTAGCCAGGGATGGGATCGAGCAGTACTTC
TRBV6-1	.	.	TRBJ2-2	CASLRKAQGPGELFF	TGTGCCAGCCTCCGAAAAGCCCAGGGGCCCGGGGAGCTGTTTTTT
TRBV20-1	.	TRBD1	TRBJ1-6	CSASPPKQGRWTPLHF	TGCAGTGCTTCCCCCCCCAAACAGGGGAGGTGGACACCCCTCCACTTT
TRBV20-1	.	.	TRBJ2-3	CSARKQRSPTDTQYF	TGCAGTGCTAGAAAACAGAGATCACCCACAGATACGCAGTATTTT